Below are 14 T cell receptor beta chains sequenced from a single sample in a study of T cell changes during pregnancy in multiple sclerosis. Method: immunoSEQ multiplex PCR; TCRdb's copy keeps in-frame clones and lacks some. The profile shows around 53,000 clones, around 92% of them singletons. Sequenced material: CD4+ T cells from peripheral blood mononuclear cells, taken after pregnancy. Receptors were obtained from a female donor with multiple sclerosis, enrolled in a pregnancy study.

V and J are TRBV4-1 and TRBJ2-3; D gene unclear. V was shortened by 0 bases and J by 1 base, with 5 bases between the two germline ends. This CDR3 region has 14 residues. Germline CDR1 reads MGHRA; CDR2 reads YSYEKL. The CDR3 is CASSQEGGTDTQYF. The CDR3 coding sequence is TGCGCCAGCAGCCAAGAAGGAGGCACAGATACGCAGTATTTT.

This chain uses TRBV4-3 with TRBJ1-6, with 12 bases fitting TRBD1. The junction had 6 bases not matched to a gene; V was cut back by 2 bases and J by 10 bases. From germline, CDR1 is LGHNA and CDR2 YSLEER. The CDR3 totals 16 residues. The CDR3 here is CASSQRTGTGGSPLHF. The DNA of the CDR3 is TGCGCCAGCAGCCAAAGGACCGGGACAGGGGGCTCACCCCTCCACTTT.

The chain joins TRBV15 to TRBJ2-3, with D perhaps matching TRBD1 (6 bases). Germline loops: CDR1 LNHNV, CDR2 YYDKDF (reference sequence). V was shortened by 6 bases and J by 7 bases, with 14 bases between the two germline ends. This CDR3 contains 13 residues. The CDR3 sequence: CATSPPTGYTQYF. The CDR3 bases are TGTGCCACCAGTCCCCCGACAGGTTATACGCAGTATTTT.

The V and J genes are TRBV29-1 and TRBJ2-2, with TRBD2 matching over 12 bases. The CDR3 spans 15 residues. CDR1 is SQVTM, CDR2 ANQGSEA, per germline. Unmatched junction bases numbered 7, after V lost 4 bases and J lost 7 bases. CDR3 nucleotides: TGCAGCGTTGCTCTAGCGGGGGGGCTGGGCGGGGAGCTGTTTTTT. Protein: CSVALAGGLGGELFF.

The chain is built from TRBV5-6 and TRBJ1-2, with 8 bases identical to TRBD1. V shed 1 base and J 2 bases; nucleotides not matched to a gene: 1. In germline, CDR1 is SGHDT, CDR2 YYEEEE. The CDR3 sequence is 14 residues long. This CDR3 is CASSLRQGNYGYTF. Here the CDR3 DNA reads TGTGCCAGCAGCTTGCGACAGGGGAACTATGGCTACACCTTC.

CDR3 coding DNA: TGTGCCAGCAGCTTAGAAGGAAGGACAGTCCGCCTTTACAATGAGCAGTTCTTC. Encoded protein: CASSLEGRTVRLYNEQFF. V is TRBV11-2 and J is TRBJ2-1, with a possible D match to TRBD1 (6 bases). V lost 0 bases and J 4 bases, leaving 19 bases between the germline ends. Germline loops: CDR1 SGHAT, CDR2 FQNNGV. The CDR3 runs 18 residues.

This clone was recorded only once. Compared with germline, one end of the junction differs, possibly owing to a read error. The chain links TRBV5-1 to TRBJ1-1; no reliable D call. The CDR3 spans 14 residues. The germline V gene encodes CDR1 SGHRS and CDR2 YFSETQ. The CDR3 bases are TGCGCCAGCAGCTTGGCCGGGTTGAACACTGAAGTTTTCTTT. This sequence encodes CASSLAGLNTEVFF.

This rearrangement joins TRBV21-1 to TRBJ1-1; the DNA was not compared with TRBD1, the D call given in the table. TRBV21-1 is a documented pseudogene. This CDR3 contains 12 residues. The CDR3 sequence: CASRTENTEAFF. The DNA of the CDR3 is TGTGCCAGCCGCACAGAGAACACTGAAGCTTTCTTT.

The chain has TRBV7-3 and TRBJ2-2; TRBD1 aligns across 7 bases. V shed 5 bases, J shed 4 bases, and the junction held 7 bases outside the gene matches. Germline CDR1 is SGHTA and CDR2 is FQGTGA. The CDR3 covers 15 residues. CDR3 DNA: TGTGCCAGCAGCCTAGGGGGCAGGGGCACCGGGGAGCTGTTTTTT. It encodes CASSLGGRGTGELFF.

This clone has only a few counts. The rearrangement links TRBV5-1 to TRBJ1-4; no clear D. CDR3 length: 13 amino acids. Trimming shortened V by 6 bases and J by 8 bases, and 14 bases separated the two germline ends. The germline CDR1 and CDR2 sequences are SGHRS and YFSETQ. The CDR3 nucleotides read TGCGCCAGCACCAAATGGGCAGGAGAAAAACTGTTTTTT. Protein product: CASTKWAGEKLFF. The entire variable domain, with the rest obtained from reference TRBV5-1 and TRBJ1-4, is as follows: KAGVTQTPRYLIKTRGQQVTLSCSPISGHRSVSWYQQTPGQGLQFLFEYFSETQRNKGNFPGRFSGRQFSNSRSEMNVSTLELGDSALYLCASTKWAGEKLFFGSGTQLSVL.

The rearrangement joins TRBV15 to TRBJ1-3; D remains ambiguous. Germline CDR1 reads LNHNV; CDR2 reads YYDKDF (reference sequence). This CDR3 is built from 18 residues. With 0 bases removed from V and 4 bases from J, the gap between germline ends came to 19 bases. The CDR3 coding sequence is TGTGCCACCAGCAGAGATCGGTTCCCATCCGCTGTAGGAAACACCATATATTTT. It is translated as CATSRDRFPSAVGNTIYF.

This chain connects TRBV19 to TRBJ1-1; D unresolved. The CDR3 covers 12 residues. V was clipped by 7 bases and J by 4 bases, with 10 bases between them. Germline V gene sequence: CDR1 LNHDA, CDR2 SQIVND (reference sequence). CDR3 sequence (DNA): TGTGCCAGTAATGAATTCGGCACTGAAGCTTTCTTT. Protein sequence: CASNEFGTEAFF.

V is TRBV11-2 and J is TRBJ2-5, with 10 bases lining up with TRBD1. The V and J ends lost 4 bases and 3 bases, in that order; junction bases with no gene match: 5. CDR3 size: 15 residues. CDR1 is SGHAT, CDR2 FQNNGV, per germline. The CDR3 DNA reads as TGTGCCAGCAGCTCGGGACAGGGGAACGAAGAGACCCAGTACTTC. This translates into CASSSGQGNEETQYF. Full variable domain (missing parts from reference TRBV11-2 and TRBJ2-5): EAGVAQSPRYKIIEKRQSVAFWCNPISGHATLYWYQQILGQGPKLLIQFQNNGVVDDSQLPKDRFSAERLKGVDSTLKIQPAKLEDSAVYLCASSSGQGNEETQYFGPGTRLLVL.

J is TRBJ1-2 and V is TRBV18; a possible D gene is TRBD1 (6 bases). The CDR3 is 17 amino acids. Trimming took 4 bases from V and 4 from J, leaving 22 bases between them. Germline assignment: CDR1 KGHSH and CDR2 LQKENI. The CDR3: CASSLNAGVGPSYGYTF. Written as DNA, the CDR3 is TGTGCCAGCTCACTTAATGCAGGGGTAGGGCCTTCCTATGGCTACACCTTC.